Below, 28 T cell receptor beta chains from the same sample are listed, as sequenced in a study of OX40 agonist ivuxolimab in advanced cancers. Libraries were prepared by immunoSEQ multiplex PCR; TCRdb keeps only in-frame clonotypes and omits some of them. The profile shows approximately 84,000 clones, around 90% of them singletons. This material consisted of CD4+ or CD8+ T cells sorted from blood, taken in a trial of the OX40 agonist ivuxolimab. The receptors shown here come from an adult with an advanced solid tumor such as melanoma, head and neck, liver or kidney cancer.

The V gene is TRBV7-9, the J gene TRBJ2-3; maybe TRBD1 (6 bases). This CDR3 comprises 15 residues. V shed 2 bases and J shed 1 base, with 10 bases lying between them. Germline CDR1 and CDR2: SEHNR and FQNEAQ (reference sequence). The CDR3: CASSLRGLGTDTQYF. DNA of the CDR3: TGTGCCAGCAGCTTAAGGGGGTTGGGCACAGATACGCAGTATTTT.

This clone showed up just once. The genes are TRBV25-1 and TRBJ2-2; 7 nucleotides line up with TRBD1. This CDR3 spans 15 amino acids. The V segment lost 4 bases and the J segment 4 bases; nucleotides outside the gene matches: 6. The germline V gene has CDR1 MGHDK and CDR2 SYGVNS. CDR3: CASSGQGWATGELFF. In nucleotides, the CDR3 is TGTGCCAGCAGTGGACAGGGCTGGGCCACCGGGGAGCTGTTTTTT.

This chain connects TRBV30 to TRBJ1-2, with D unresolved. The CDR3 is made up of 15 amino acids. Germline CDR1 is GTSNPN and CDR2 is SVGIG (reference sequence). Trimming cost V 4 bases and J 0 bases, with 15 bases left between them. The CDR3 sequence is CAWTIASSANYGYTF. The CDR3 DNA reads as TGTGCCTGGACGATAGCCTCATCGGCTAACTATGGCTACACCTTC.

J is TRBJ2-4 and V is TRBV30; TRBD1 might be the D (6 bases). Germline V lookup: CDR1 GTSNPN, CDR2 SVGIG (reference sequence). Trimming shortened V by 0 bases and J by 0 bases, and 15 bases separated the two germline ends. This CDR3 is 17 amino acids long. This CDR3 reads CAWSVLRTELAKNIQYF. In DNA form, the CDR3 reads TGTGCCTGGAGTGTACTTCGGACAGAACTAGCCAAAAACATTCAGTACTTC. Drawing the rest from reference TRBV30 and TRBJ2-4, the complete variable domain is SQTIHQWPATLVQPVGSPLSLECTVEGTSNPNLYWYRQAAGRGLQLLFYSVGIGQISSEVPQNLSASRPQDRQFILSSKKLLLSDSGFYLCAWSVLRTELAKNIQYFGAGTRLSVL.

The chain joins TRBV27 to TRBJ1-2; TRBD1 is a possible D gene (6 bases). The CDR3 consists of 18 residues. Germline V CDR1 and CDR2: MNHEY, SMNVEV (reference sequence). Trimming pared 0 bases from V and 0 bases from J, leaving 17 bases between. The CDR3 loop is CASSLSLYGDRTNYGYTF. CDR3 coding DNA: TGTGCCAGCAGTTTATCGCTTTATGGCGACAGGACTAACTATGGCTACACCTTC.

The V call is TRBV5-1, the J call TRBJ2-7, with TRBD1 identical over 9 bases. The CDR3 covers 16 residues. V shed 4 bases and J 4 bases; nucleotides not matched to a gene: 12. CDR1 and CDR2 from the germline V gene are SGHRS and YFSETQ. The CDR3 reads CASSPYGQGIKYEQYF. The CDR3 DNA reads as TGCGCCAGCAGCCCATACGGACAGGGGATCAAGTACGAGCAGTACTTC.

The V call is TRBV5-8, the J call TRBJ2-7; perhaps D is TRBD1 or TRBD2 (5 bases each). There are 13 residues in the CDR3. Germline V lookup: CDR1 SGHTS, CDR2 YDEGEE. V was pared by 1 base and J by 6 bases, with 11 bases between. CDR3 coding DNA: TGTGCCAGCAGCTTGCTCAGGGCGGGCGAGCAGTACTTC. Translating it yields CASSLLRAGEQYF.

V usage is TRBV7-2 and J usage is TRBJ1-6; D may be TRBD1 (6 bases). Trimming took 8 bases from V and 4 from J, leaving 12 bases between them. CDR3 length equals 14 residues. From germline, CDR1 is SGHTA and CDR2 FQGNSA. The CDR3: CASSRGPYNSPLHF. The DNA for the CDR3 is TGTGCCAGCTCCAGGGGACCTTATAATTCACCCCTCCACTTT.

The chain is built from TRBV30 and TRBJ1-3; D is unclear. Germline V lookup: CDR1 GTSNPN, CDR2 SVGIG (reference sequence). Trimming left V 3 bases short and J 3 bases short, with 18 bases between. The CDR3 consists of 16 residues. Written as DNA, the CDR3 is TGTGCCTGGAGGGATGTAGGACCGGCTGGTGGAAACACCATATATTTT. It yields the protein CAWRDVGPAGGNTIYF.

This chain joins TRBV6-5 and TRBJ2-1; the D is unclear. CDR1 is MNHEY, CDR2 SVGAGI, per germline. The V and J ends lost 1 base and 4 bases respectively, with 14 bases between them. The length of the CDR3 is 16 residues. CDR3 DNA: TGTGCCAGCAGTTACTACCCGGCCGTCGGGTACAATGAGCAGTTCTTC. Amino acid sequence: CASSYYPAVGYNEQFF.

The gene calls are TRBV28 and TRBJ2-2; no reliable D call. CDR1 and CDR2 (germline): MDHEN, SYDVKM. The germline V and J ends were trimmed by 8 bases and 0 bases, with 7 bases remaining between them. This CDR3 spans 13 amino acids. CDR3 DNA: TGTGCCAGCGGAGTCTCGAACACCGGGGAGCTGTTTTTT. Amino acid sequence: CASGVSNTGELFF.

DNA for the CDR3: TGTGCCAGTAGGACTGGGGATACGCAGTATTTT. Amino acid sequence: CASRTGDTQYF. The J gene is TRBJ2-3, the V gene TRBV19, with D uncertain. The germline V gene encodes CDR1 LNHDA and CDR2 SQIVND (reference sequence). V was trimmed by 6 bases and J by 6 bases, leaving 7 bases between them. The CDR3 length is 11 residues.

The V gene is TRBV7-8, the J gene TRBJ2-7; 12 nucleotides agree with TRBD2. CDR3 length equals 17 residues. The V and J ends lost 5 bases and 12 bases, in that order; junction bases with no gene match: 20. The germline gives CDR1 SGHVS, CDR2 FQNEAQ. The CDR3 region is CASSRLPRTSGTYEGYF. In nucleotides, the CDR3 is TGTGCCAGCAGCCGCCTGCCTAGGACTAGCGGGACTTATGAGGGGTACTTC.

The rearrangement joins TRBV19 to TRBJ2-5, with TRBD2 identical over 8 bases. Germline V gene data show CDR1 as LNHDA and CDR2 as SQIVND (reference sequence). The CDR3 totals 16 residues. The V gene end was trimmed by 7 bases and the J gene end by 0 bases; junction bases not matched to a gene: 10. Written as DNA, the CDR3 is TGTGCCAGTACCCCAGTGGCGGGGGGCTACCAAGAGACCCAGTACTTC. Protein: CASTPVAGGYQETQYF.

The CDR3 coding sequence is TGTGCCAGTAGTGGGATTTTTGGGGGTCTAGGCACTGAAGCTTTCTTT. It codes for CASSGIFGGLGTEAFF. J is TRBJ1-1 and V is TRBV19, with D tentatively TRBD1 (5 bases). V dropped 5 bases and J dropped 4 bases, with 20 bases sitting between them. Germline-derived CDR1 and CDR2 are LNHDA and SQIVND (reference sequence). The CDR3 has 16 amino acids.

The chain joins TRBV12-5 to TRBJ2-1, with 10 bases identical to TRBD2. Unmatched junction bases numbered 1, after V lost 2 bases and J lost 0 bases. Germline CDR1 is LGHNT and CDR2 is FRNRAP. This CDR3 has 16 residues. CDR3 sequence reads: CASGLSSGSSYNEQFF. DNA for the CDR3: TGTGCTAGTGGTTTGTCTAGCGGGAGCTCCTACAATGAGCAGTTCTTC. The full variable domain, rest sourced from reference TRBV12-5 and TRBJ2-1, is DARVTQTPRHKVTEMGQEVTMRCQPILGHNTVFWYRQTMMQGLELLAYFRNRAPLDDSGMPKDRFSAEMPDATLATLKIQPSEPRDSAVYFCASGLSSGSSYNEQFFGPGTRLTVL.

The gene calls are TRBV5-1 and TRBJ2-1; D call uncertain. V lost 4 bases and J lost 1, with 6 bases in between. Germline V gene data show CDR1 as SGHRS and CDR2 as YFSETQ. The CDR3 is made up of 13 amino acids. CDR3 coding DNA: TGCGCCAGCAGCGGGCTTTCCTACAATGAGCAGTTCTTC. This gives the protein CASSGLSYNEQFF. Together with reference TRBV5-1 and TRBJ2-1, the CDR3 gives the full variable domain: KAGVTQTPRYLIKTRGQQVTLSCSPISGHRSVSWYQQTPGQGLQFLFEYFSETQRNKGNFPGRFSGRQFSNSRSEMNVSTLELGDSALYLCASSGLSYNEQFFGPGTRLTVL.

This clone is a singleton in its sample. This rearrangement joins TRBV29-1 to TRBJ2-2, with TRBD2 identical over 11 bases. This CDR3 region has 16 residues. Looked up from germline, CDR1 is SQVTM and CDR2 is ANQGSEA. V gave up 6 bases and J gave up 4 bases; unmatched junction bases: 10. CDR3 loop: CSVSELAGGVTGELFF. The CDR3 region has the DNA TGCAGCGTATCCGAGTTAGCGGGGGGGGTCACCGGGGAGCTGTTTTTT.

The rearrangement joins TRBV18 to TRBJ2-6; TRBD1 is a possible D gene (5 bases). Trimming pared 3 bases from V and 2 bases from J, leaving 11 bases between. Per germline, CDR1 KGHSH and CDR2 LQKENI. The CDR3 length is 16 residues. The CDR3 DNA is TGTGCCAGCTCACCCACAGGTAGTACTGGGGCCAACGTCCTGACTTTC. Protein product: CASSPTGSTGANVLTF.

The rearrangement links TRBV10-3 to TRBJ2-6; weak D call: TRBD1 (5 bases). Per germline, CDR1 ENHRY and CDR2 SYGVKD. The CDR3 spans 13 residues. V gave up 7 bases and J gave up 2 bases, with 6 bases separating them. The CDR3 protein is CAIKGPGANVLTF. The CDR3 DNA reads as TGTGCCATCAAGGGGCCTGGGGCCAACGTCCTGACTTTC.

A single count supports this clone. This chain links TRBV10-3 with TRBJ2-5; possibly TRBD1 or TRBD2 for D (5 bases each). With 0 bases removed from V and 3 bases from J, the gap between germline ends came to 8 bases. CDR1 and CDR2 from the germline V gene are ENHRY and SYGVKD. The CDR3 extends over 14 amino acids. The CDR3 DNA is TGTGCCATCAGTGAGTCGAGGGGCGAAGAGACCCAGTACTTC. It is translated as CAISESRGEETQYF.

J is TRBJ2-7 and V is TRBV30; TRBD2 is a possible D gene (6 bases). Trimming removed 2 bases at V and 5 bases at J, with 16 bases between. Germline V CDR1 and CDR2: GTSNPN, SVGIG (reference sequence). The CDR3 consists of 14 residues. The CDR3 sequence is CAWSSEGVGDEQYF. The CDR3 DNA reads as TGTGCCTGGAGTTCGGAGGGAGTAGGGGACGAGCAGTACTTC. Full variable domain (rest looked up from reference TRBV30 and TRBJ2-7): SQTIHQWPATLVQPVGSPLSLECTVEGTSNPNLYWYRQAAGRGLQLLFYSVGIGQISSEVPQNLSASRPQDRQFILSSKKLLLSDSGFYLCAWSSEGVGDEQYFGPGTRLTVT.

V and J are TRBV19 and TRBJ2-1, with 10 bases lining up with TRBD2. This CDR3 spans 15 amino acids. Germline CDR1 LNHDA, CDR2 SQIVND (reference sequence). The trim removed 3 bases at V and 7 bases at J, leaving 6 bases unmatched. The CDR3 DNA reads as TGTGCCAGTAGTATTAAGCGGGGGGGCCGGAATGAGCAGTTCTTC. Translated: CASSIKRGGRNEQFF.

This chain uses TRBV5-5 with TRBJ1-4, with D possibly matching TRBD1 (5 bases). The CDR3 contains 16 residues. The V and J ends lost 2 bases and 0 bases respectively, with 11 bases between them. Germline CDR1 SGHKS, CDR2 YYEKEE (reference sequence). The CDR3 is CASSFRQSATNEKLFF. For the CDR3, the DNA is TGTGCCAGCAGCTTTAGACAGAGTGCAACTAATGAAAAACTGTTTTTT.

The chain has TRBV27 and TRBJ2-2; either TRBD1 or TRBD2 may supply D (6 bases each). V gave up 5 bases and J gave up 4 bases, with 14 bases separating them. This CDR3 is built from 15 residues. Germline CDR1 MNHEY, CDR2 SMNVEV (reference sequence). The DNA for the CDR3 is TGTGCCAGCAGTCTTTTAGGGGGGAGCACCGGGGAGCTGTTTTTT. It translates to CASSLLGGSTGELFF.

The CDR3 reads CASGLVQRGEGNEQFF. As DNA, the CDR3 is TGTGCTAGTGGTTTGGTACAGCGGGGAGAGGGCAATGAGCAGTTCTTC. The genes are TRBV12-5 and TRBJ2-1; 7 bases match TRBD2. V trimming: 0 bases; J trimming: 6 bases; junction bases outside the gene matches: 8. The V gene's germline CDR1 is LGHNT and CDR2 FRNRAP. The CDR3 has 16 residues.

The chain joins TRBV2 to TRBJ1-6; TRBD1 is a possible D gene (5 bases). Looked up from germline, CDR1 is SNHLY and CDR2 is FYNNEI. Deletions cut 3 bases from V and 9 bases from J, with 15 bases between. The CDR3 loop spans 15 amino acids. The chain's CDR3 is CASSDRASVFSPLHF. Here the CDR3 DNA reads TGTGCCAGCAGTGACAGGGCAAGCGTATTTTCACCCCTCCACTTT.

This sequence joins TRBV30 and TRBJ1-1, with 11 bases identical to TRBD1. Trimming took 0 bases from V and 4 from J; bases not matched to a gene: 7. The length of the CDR3 is 16 residues. Germline CDR1 GTSNPN, CDR2 SVGIG (reference sequence). CDR3 DNA: TGTGCCTGGAGTGTGTCAGCCGGGACAGGGGGCACTGAAGCTTTCTTT. It translates to CAWSVSAGTGGTEAFF.